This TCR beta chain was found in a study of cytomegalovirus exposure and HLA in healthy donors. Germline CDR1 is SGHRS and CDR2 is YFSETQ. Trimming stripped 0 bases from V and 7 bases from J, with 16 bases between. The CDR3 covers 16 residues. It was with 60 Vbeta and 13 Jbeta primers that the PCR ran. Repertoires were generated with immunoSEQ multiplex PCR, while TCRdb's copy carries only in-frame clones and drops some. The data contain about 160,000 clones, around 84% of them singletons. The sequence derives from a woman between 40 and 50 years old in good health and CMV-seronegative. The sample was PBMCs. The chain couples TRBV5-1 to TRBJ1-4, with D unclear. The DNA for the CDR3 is TGCGCCAGCAGCTTGGGGATAGGGCCCGGAGGTGAAAAACTGTTTTTT. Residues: CASSLGIGPGGEKLFF.